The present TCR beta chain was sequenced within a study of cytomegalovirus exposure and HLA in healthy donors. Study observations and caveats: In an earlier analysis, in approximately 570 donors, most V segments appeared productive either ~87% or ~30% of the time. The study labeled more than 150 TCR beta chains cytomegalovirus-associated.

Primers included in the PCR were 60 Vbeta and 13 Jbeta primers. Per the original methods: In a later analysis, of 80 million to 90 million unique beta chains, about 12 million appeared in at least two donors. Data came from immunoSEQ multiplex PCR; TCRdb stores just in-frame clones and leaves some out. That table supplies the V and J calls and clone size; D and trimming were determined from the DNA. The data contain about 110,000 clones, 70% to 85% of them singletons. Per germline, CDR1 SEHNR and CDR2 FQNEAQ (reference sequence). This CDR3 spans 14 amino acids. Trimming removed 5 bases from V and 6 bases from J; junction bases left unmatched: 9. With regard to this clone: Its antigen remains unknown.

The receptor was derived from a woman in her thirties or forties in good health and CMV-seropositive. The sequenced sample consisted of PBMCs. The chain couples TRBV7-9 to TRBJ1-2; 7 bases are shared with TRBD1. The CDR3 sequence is CASSPRTGSDGYTF. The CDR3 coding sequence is TGTGCCAGCAGCCCGAGGACAGGTTCTGATGGCTACACCTTC.